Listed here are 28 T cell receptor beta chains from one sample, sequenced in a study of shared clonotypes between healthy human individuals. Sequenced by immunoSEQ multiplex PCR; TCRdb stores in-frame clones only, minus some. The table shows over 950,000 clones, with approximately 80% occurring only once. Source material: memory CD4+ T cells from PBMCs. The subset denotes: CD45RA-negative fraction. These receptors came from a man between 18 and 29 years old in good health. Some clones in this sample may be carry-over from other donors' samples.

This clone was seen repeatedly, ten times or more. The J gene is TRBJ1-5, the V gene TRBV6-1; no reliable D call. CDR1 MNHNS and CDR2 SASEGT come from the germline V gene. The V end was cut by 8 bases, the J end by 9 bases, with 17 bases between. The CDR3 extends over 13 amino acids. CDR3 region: CASVWEAMGPQHF. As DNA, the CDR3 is TGTGCCAGCGTGTGGGAAGCTATGGGGCCCCAGCATTTT.

The CDR3 sequence is CASRTGGRAPDTQYF. Written as DNA, the CDR3 is TGTGCCAGCAGAACAGGGGGGAGGGCCCCAGATACGCAGTATTTT. This chain connects TRBV5-4 to TRBJ2-3; a possible D gene is TRBD1 (8 bases). Trimming stripped 5 bases from V and 4 bases from J, with 17 bases between. Per germline, CDR1 SGHNT and CDR2 YYREEE (reference sequence). The CDR3 sequence is 15 residues long.

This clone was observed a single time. Here the CDR3 DNA reads TGTGCCAGTAGTATCACTAGCACCTCCTACAATGAGCAGTTCTTC. It is translated as CASSITSTSYNEQFF. The rearrangement uses TRBV19 and TRBJ2-1; tentatively, D is TRBD2 (6 bases). The CDR3 contains 15 residues. Germline V lookup: CDR1 LNHDA, CDR2 SQIVND (reference sequence). V was shortened by 3 bases and J by 0 bases, with 9 bases between the two germline ends.

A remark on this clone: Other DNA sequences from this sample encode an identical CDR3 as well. In nucleotides, the CDR3 is TGTGCCAGCAGCTTAGGGACTAGCGGATCCTACGAGCAGTACTTC. Translating it yields CASSLGTSGSYEQYF. This chain links TRBV7-3 with TRBJ2-7; TRBD2 agrees at 11 bases. The CDR3 sequence is 15 residues long. The trim removed 2 bases at V and 1 base at J, leaving 1 base unmatched. The V gene's germline CDR1 is SGHTA and CDR2 FQGTGA.

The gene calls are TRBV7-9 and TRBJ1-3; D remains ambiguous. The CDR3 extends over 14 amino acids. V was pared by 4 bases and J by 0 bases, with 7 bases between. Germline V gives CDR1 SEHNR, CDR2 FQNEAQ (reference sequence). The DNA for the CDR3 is TGTGCCAGCAGCTCCCAGAGCTCTGGAAACACCATATATTTT. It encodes CASSSQSSGNTIYF.

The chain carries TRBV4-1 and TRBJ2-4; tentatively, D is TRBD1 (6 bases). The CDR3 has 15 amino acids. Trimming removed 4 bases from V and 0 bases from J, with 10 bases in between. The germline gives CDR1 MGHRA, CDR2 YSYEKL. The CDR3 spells CASSLLGGAKNIQYF. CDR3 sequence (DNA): TGCGCCAGCAGCCTTTTAGGGGGAGCCAAAAACATTCAGTACTTC.

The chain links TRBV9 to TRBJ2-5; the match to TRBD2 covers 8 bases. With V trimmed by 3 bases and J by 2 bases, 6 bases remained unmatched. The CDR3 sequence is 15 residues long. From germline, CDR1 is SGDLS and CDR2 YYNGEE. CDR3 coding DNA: TGTGCCAGCAGCGCCCGGGAGGGGGGACAAGAGACCCAGTACTTC. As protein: CASSAREGGQETQYF.

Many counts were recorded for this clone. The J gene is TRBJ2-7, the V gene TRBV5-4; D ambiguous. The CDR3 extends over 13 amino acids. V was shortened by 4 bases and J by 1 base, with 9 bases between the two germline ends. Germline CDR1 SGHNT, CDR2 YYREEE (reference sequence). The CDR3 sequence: CASSQDLSYEQYF. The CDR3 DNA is TGTGCCAGCAGCCAGGACCTTTCCTACGAGCAGTACTTC.

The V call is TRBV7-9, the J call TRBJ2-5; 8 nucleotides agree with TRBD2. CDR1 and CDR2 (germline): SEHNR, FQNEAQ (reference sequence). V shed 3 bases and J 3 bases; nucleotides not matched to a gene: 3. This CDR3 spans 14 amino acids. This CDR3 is CASSFGRGEETQYF. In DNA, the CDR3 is TGTGCCAGCAGCTTTGGGCGGGGGGAAGAGACCCAGTACTTC.

CDR3 protein: CAAGSTDTQYF. The CDR3 coding sequence is TGTGCCGCGGGGAGCACAGATACGCAGTATTTT. The V gene is TRBV7-9, the J gene TRBJ2-3, with D possibly matching TRBD2 (6 bases). This CDR3 has 11 amino acids. In germline, CDR1 is SEHNR, CDR2 FQNEAQ (reference sequence). V was cut by 11 bases and J by 0 bases, with 6 bases left in between. Based on the CDR3 plus reference TRBV7-9 and TRBJ2-3, the full variable domain is DTGVSQNPRHKITKRGQNVTFRCDPISEHNRLYWYRQTLGQGPEFLTYFQNEAQLEKSRLLSDRFSAERPKGSFSTLEIQRTEQGDSAMYLCAAGSTDTQYFGPGTRLTVL.

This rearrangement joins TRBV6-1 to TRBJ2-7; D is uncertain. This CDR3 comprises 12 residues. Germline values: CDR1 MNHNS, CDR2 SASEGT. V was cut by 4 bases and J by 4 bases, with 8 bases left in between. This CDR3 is CASSGLLYEQYF. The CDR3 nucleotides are TGTGCCAGCAGTGGGCTACTGTACGAGCAGTACTTC.

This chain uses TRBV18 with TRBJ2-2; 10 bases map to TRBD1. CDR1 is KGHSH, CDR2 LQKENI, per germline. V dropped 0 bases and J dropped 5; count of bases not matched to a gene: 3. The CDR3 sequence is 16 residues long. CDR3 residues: CASSPPGTGETGELFF. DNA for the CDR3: TGTGCCAGCTCACCACCCGGGACAGGGGAAACCGGGGAGCTGTTTTTT.

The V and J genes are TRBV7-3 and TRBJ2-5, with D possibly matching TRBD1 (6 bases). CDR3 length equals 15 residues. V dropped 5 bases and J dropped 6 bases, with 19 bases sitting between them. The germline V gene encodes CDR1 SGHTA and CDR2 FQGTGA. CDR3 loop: CASSPGVTVDQTQYF. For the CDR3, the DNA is TGTGCCAGCAGCCCAGGGGTTACCGTGGACCAGACCCAGTACTTC.

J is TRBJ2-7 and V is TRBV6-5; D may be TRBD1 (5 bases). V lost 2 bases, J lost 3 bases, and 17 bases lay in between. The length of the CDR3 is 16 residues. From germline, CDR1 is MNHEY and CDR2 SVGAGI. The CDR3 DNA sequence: TGTGCCAGCAGTTACAGGGGCCAATCAGGGTACTACGAGCAGTACTTC. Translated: CASSYRGQSGYYEQYF.

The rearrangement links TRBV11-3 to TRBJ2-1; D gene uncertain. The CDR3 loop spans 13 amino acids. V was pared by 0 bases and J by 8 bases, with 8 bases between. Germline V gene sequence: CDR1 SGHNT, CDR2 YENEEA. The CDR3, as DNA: TGTGCCAGCAGCTTAGAGGAGCAGCATGAGCAGTTCTTC. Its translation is CASSLEEQHEQFF. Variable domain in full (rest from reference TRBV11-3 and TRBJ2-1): EAGVVQSPRYKIIEKKQPVAFWCNPISGHNTLYWYLQNLGQGPELLIRYENEEAVDDSQLPKDRFSAERLKGVDSTLKIQPAELGDSAVYLCASSLEEQHEQFFGPGTRLTVL.

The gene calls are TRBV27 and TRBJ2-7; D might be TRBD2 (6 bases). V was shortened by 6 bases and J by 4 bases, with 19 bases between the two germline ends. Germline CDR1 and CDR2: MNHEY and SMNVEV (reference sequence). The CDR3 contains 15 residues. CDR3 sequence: CASSILGGLSYEQYF. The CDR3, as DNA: TGTGCCAGCAGCATATTGGGGGGACTTTCTTACGAGCAGTACTTC.

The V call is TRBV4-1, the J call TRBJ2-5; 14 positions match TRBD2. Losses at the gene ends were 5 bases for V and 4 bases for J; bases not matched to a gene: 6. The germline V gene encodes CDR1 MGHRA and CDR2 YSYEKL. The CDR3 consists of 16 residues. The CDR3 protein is CASSYPGLAGAETQYF. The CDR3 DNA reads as TGCGCCAGCAGCTACCCGGGACTAGCGGGAGCAGAGACCCAGTACTTC.

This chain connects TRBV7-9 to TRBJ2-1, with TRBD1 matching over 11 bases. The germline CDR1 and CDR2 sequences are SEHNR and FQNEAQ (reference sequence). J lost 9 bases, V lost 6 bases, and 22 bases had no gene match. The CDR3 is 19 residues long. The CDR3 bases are TGTGCCAGCAGTAATCCGGGACAGGGGGGTGCTAGCGGGAATGGTGAGCAGTTCTTC. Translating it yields CASSNPGQGGASGNGEQFF.

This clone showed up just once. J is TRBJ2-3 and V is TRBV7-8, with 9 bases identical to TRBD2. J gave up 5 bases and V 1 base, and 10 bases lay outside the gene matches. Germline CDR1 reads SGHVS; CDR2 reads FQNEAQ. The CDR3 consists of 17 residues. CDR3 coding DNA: TGTGCCAGCAGCTTAGTGGGCAGCGGGAGGAACGGAGATACGCAGTATTTT. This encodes CASSLVGSGRNGDTQYF.

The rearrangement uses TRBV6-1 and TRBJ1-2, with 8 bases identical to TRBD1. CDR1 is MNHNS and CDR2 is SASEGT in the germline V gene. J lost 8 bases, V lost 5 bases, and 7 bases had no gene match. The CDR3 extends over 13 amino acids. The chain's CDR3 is CASSNHDRGGYTF. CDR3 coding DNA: TGTGCCAGCAGTAACCACGACAGGGGAGGCTACACCTTC.

The CDR3 nucleotides are TGCAGCGTTGAAGATCGAGAACAGGTACATGGCTACACCTTC. It yields the protein CSVEDREQVHGYTF. The chain has TRBV29-1 and TRBJ1-2, with D tentatively TRBD1 (5 bases). This CDR3 has 14 amino acids. V lost 0 bases to trimming and J lost 6 bases, with 14 bases between them. Germline assignment: CDR1 SQVTM and CDR2 ANQGSEA.

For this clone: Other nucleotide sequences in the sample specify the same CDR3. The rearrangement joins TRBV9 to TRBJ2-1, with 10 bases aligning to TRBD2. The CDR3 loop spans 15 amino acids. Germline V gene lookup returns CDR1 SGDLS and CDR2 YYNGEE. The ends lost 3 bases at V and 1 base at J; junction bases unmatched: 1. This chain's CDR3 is CASSETSGSYNEQFF. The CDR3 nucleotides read TGTGCCAGCAGCGAGACTAGCGGGTCCTACAATGAGCAGTTCTTC.

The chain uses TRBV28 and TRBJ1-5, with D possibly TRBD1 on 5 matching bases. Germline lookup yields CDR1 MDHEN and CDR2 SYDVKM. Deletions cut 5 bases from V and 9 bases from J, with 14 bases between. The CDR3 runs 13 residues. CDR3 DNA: TGTGCCAGCAGTGTACCGACAGCCCGGCCCCAGCATTTT. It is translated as CASSVPTARPQHF.

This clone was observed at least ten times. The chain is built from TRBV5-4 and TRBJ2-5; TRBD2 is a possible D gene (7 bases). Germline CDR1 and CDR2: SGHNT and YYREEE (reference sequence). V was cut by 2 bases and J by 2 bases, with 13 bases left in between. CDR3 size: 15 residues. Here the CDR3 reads CASSLGGGQQETQYF. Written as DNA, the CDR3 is TGTGCCAGCAGCTTAGGGGGGGGCCAGCAAGAGACCCAGTACTTC.

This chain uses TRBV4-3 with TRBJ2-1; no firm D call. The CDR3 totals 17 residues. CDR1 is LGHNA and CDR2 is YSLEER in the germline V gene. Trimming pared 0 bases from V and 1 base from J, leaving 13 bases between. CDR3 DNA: TGCGCCAGCAGCCAAGACCCCGCTGGCGCGTCCTACAATGAGCAGTTCTTC. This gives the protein CASSQDPAGASYNEQFF.

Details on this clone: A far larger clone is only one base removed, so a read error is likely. CDR3 amino acids: CAWRNMTEAFF. The CDR3 coding sequence is TGTGCCTGGAGGAACATGACTGAAGCTTTCTTT. The chain uses TRBV30 and TRBJ1-1; no clear D. V lost 3 bases and J lost 5, with 7 bases in between. Germline CDR1 is GTSNPN and CDR2 is SVGIG (reference sequence). This CDR3 is 11 amino acids long.

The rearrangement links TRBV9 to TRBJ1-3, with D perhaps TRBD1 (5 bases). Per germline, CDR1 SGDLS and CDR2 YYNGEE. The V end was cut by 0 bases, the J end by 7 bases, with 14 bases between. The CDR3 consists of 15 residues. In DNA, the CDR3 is TGTGCCAGCAGCGTAGACCCCCAACGGGGGAACACCATATATTTT. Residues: CASSVDPQRGNTIYF.

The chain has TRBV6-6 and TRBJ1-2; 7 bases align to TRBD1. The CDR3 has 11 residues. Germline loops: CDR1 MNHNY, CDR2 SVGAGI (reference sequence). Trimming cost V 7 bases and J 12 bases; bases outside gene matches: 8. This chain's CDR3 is CASTQGQLHTF. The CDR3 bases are TGTGCCAGCACCCAGGGACAGTTGCACACCTTC.